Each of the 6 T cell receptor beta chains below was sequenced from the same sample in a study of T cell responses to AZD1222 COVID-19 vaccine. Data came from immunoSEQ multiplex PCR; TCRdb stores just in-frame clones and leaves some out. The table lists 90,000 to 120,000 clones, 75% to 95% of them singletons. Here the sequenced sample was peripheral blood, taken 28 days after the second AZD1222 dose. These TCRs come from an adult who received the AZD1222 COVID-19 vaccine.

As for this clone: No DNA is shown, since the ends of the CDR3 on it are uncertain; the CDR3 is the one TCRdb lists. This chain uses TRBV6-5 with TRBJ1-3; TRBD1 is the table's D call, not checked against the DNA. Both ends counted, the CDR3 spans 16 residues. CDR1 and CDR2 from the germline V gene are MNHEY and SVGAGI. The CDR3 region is CASSSSTPILGNTIYF.

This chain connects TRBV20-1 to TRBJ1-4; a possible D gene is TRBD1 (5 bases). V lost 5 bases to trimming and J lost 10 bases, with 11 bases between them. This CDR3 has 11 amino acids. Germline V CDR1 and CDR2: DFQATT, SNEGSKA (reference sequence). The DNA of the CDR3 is TGCAGTGCTCCAGATGGGGGAAAACTGTTTTTT. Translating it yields CSAPDGGKLFF.

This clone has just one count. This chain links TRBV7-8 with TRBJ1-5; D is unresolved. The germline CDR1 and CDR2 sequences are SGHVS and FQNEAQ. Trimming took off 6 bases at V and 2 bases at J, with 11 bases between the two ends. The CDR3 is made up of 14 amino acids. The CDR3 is CASSPWTGNQPQHF. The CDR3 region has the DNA TGTGCCAGCAGTCCCTGGACCGGCAATCAGCCCCAGCATTTT.

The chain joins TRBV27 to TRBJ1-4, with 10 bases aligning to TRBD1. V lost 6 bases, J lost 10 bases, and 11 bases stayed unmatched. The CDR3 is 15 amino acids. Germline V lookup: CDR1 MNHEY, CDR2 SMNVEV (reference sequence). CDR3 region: CASRPTGGDRGKLFF. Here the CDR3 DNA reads TGTGCCAGCAGGCCGACAGGGGGCGACCGGGGAAAACTGTTTTTT. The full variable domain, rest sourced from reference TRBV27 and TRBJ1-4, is EAQVTQNPRYLITVTGKKLTVTCSQNMNHEYMSWYRQDPGLGLRQIYYSMNVEVTDKGDVPEGYKVSRKEKRNFPLILESPSPNQTSLYFCASRPTGGDRGKLFFGSGTQLSVL.

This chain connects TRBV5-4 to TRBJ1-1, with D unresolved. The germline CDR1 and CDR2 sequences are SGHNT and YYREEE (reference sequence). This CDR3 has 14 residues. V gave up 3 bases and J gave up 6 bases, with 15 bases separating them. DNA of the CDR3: TGTGCCAGCAGCTCACCACTCCCTGGCTCTGAAGCTTTCTTT. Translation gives CASSSPLPGSEAFF.

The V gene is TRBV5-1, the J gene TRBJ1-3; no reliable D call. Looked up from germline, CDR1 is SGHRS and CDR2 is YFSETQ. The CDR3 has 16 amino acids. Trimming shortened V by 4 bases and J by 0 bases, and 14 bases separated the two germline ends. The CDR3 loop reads CASSRDAAYSGNTIYF. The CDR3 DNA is TGCGCCAGCAGCCGAGACGCGGCATACTCTGGAAACACCATATATTTT.